This T cell receptor beta chain emerged from a study of blood T cell repertoires in COVID-19. Per the authors' pipeline: Using reference gene primer amplification, nucleated cell counts were estimated. TCRdb's copy holds only in-frame clones and misses some; the assay was immunoSEQ multiplex PCR. Clone size and V and J calls were adopted from that table, with D and trimming inferred from the DNA. The sample contains 150,000 to 200,000 clones, approximately 80% of which appear only once. Clinical histories supplied by participants themselves formed the basis of cohort assignment. Cohort 3 recovered donors had two negative PCRs, clearance, or symptom resolution. This clone was observed a single time. Germline lookup yields CDR1 SGHNT and CDR2 YYREEE (reference sequence). The junction had 5 bases not matched to a gene; V was cut back by 5 bases and J by 1 base. The CDR3 length is 14 residues.

The specimen sequenced was PBMCs or T cells enriched from blood (not recorded which). The origin of this receptor is a woman aged 45-65 years who had recovered from COVID-19. V gene TRBV5-4 combines with J gene TRBJ1-1, with TRBD1 matching 7 bases. CDR3 amino acids: CASRGGQTNTEAFF. CDR3 sequence (DNA): TGTGCCAGCAGGGGGGGACAGACGAACACTGAAGCTTTCTTT.